This T cell receptor (beta chain) originates from a study of blood T cells in healthy people across ages. The study's findings and limits: The long-lived group displayed more naive CD4+ cells, plus higher diversity, than the aged donors did.

Ten or more counts support this clonotype. Antigen unknown. Then a second PCR, running about 7 to 11 cycles, was carried out with a sample-barcoded 5' primer and a J-beta primer mix. All cDNA molecules were each tagged by a template-switch adaptor with 12 random nucleotides. Every sample returned 3 million or more CDR3-containing paired-end reads. TCRdb recomputed calls from the 5' RACE reads with MiXCR, one row per CDR3 protein. The sample yields 1 million or so distinct CDR3 sequences, under 55% seen once. CDR3 length: 14 residues. The V end lost 6 bases, the J end lost 2 bases, and 14 bases lay between the germline ends. Per germline, CDR1 SQVTM and CDR2 ANQGSEA.

The V call is TRBV29-1, the J call TRBJ2-1, with D tentatively TRBD2 (7 bases). Input material: blood. The clonotype comes from a woman in her sixties in good health. CDR3 loop: CSVAGGGAYNEQFF. The CDR3 DNA sequence: TGCAGCGTGGCCGGAGGGGGGGCCTACAATGAGCAGTTCTTC.